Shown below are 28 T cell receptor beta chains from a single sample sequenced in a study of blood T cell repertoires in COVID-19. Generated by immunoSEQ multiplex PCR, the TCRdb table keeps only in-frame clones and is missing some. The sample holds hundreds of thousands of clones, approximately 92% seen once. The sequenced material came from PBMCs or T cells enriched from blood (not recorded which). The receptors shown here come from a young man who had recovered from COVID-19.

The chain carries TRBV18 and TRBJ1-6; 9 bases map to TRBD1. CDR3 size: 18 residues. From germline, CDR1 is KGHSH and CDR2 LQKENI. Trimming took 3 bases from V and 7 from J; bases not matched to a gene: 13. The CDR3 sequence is CASSPNVQLGQGNSPLHF. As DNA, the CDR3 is TGTGCCAGCTCACCCAACGTACAGTTGGGACAGGGAAATTCACCCCTCCACTTT.

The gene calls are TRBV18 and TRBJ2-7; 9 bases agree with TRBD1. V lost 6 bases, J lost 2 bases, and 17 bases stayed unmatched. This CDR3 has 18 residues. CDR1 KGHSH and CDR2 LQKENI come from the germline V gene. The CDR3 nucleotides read TGTGCCAGCTCTCCAACGGGTGGGGGACAGGGCATTCCCTACGAGCAGTACTTC. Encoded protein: CASSPTGGGQGIPYEQYF.

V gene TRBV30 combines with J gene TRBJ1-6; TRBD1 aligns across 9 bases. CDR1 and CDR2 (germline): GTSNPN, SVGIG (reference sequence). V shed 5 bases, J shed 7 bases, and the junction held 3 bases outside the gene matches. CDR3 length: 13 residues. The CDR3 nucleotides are TGTGCCTGGGACAGGGGGGGAAATTCACCCCTCCACTTT. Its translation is CAWDRGGNSPLHF.

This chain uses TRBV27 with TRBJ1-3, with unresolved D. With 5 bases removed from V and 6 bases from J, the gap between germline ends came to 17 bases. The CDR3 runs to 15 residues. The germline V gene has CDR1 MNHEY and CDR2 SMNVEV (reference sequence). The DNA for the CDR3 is TGTGCCAGCAGTCCCACGGGAGGGTTTGAAAACACCATATATTTT. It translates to CASSPTGGFENTIYF.

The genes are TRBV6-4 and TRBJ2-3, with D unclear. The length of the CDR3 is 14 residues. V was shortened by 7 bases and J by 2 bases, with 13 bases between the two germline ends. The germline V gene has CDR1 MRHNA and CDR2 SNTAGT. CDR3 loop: CASKTAAHTDTQYF. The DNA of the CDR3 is TGTGCCAGCAAGACTGCGGCCCACACAGATACGCAGTATTTT.

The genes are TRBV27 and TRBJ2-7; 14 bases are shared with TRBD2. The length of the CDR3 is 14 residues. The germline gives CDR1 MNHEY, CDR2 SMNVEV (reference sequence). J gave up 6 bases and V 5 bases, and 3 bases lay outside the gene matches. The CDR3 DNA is TGTGCCAGCAGTCGGGGACTAGCGGGAGTCGAGCAGTACTTC. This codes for CASSRGLAGVEQYF.

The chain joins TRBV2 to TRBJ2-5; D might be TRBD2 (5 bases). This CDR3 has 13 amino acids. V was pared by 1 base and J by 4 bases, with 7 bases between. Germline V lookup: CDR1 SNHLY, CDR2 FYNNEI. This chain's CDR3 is CASSEVAGETQYF. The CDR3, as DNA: TGTGCCAGCAGTGAAGTGGCGGGAGAGACCCAGTACTTC.

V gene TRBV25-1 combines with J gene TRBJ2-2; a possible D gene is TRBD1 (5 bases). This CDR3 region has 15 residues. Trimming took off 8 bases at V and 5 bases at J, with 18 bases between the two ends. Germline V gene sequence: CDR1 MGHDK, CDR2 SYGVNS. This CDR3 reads CASGPTDTVTGELFF. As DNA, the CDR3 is TGTGCCAGCGGACCGACAGACACGGTTACCGGGGAGCTGTTTTTT. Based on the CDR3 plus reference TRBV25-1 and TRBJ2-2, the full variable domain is EADIYQTPRYLVIGTGKKITLECSQTMGHDKMYWYQQDPGMELHLIHYSYGVNSTEKGDLSSESTVSRIRTEHFPLTLESARPSHTSQYLCASGPTDTVTGELFFGEGSRLTVL.

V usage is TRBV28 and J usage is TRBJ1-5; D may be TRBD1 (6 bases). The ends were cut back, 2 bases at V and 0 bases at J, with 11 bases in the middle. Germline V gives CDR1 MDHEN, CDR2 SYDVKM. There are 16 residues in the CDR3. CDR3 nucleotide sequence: TGTGCCAGCAGTTTAGGGGGGGCGAATAGCAATCAGCCCCAGCATTTT. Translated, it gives CASSLGGANSNQPQHF. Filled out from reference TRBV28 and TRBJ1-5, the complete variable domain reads DVKVTQSSRYLVKRTGEKVFLECVQDMDHENMFWYRQDPGLGLRLIYFSYDVKMKEKGDIPEGYSVSREKKERFSLILESASTNQTSMYLCASSLGGANSNQPQHFGDGTRLSIL.

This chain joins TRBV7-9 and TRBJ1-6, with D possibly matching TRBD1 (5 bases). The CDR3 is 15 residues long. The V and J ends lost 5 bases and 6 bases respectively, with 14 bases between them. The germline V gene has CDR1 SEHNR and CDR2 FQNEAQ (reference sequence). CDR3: CASSPPGGGNSPLHF. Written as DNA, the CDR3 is TGTGCCAGCAGCCCCCCCGGGGGTGGTAATTCACCCCTCCACTTT.

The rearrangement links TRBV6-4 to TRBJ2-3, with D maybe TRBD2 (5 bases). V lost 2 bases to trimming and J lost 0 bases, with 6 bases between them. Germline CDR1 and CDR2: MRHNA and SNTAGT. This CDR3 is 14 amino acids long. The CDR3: CASSDGESTDTQYF. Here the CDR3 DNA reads TGTGCCAGCAGTGACGGGGAGAGCACAGATACGCAGTATTTT.

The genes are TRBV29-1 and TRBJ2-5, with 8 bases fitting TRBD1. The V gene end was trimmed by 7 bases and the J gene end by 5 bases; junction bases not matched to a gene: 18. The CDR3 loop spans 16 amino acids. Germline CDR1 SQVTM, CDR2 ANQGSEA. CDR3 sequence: CSAYGTQGARWETQYF. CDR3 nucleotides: TGCAGCGCCTATGGGACGCAGGGGGCGCGGTGGGAGACCCAGTACTTC.

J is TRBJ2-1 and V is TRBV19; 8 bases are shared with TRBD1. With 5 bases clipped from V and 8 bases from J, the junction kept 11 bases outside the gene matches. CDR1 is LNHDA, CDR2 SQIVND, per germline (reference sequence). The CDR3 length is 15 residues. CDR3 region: CASSGQGTGLDEQFF. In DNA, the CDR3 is TGTGCCAGTAGTGGACAGGGAACGGGACTGGATGAGCAGTTCTTC.

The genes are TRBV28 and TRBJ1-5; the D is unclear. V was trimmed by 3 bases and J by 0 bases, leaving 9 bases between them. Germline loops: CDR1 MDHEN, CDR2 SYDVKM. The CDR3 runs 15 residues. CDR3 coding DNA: TGTGCCAGCAGTTTTAGAGTATATAGCAATCAGCCCCAGCATTTT. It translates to CASSFRVYSNQPQHF.

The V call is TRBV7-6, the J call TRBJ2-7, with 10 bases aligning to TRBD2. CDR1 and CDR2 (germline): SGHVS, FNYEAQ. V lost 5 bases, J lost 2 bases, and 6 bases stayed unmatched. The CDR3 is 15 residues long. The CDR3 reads CASSPTSGDPYEQYF. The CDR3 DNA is TGTGCCAGCAGCCCTACTAGCGGGGACCCCTACGAGCAGTACTTC. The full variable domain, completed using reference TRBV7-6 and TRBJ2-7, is GAGVSQSPRYKVTKRGQDVALRCDPISGHVSLYWYRQALGQGPEFLTYFNYEAQQDKSGLPNDRFSAERPEGSISTLTIQRTEQRDSAMYRCASSPTSGDPYEQYFGPGTRLTVT.

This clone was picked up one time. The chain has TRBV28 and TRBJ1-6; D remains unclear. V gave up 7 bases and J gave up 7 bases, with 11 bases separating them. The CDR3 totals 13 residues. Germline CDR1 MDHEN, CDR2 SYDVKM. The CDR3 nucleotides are TGTGCCAGCATGGAGGGTGTGAATTCACCCCTCCACTTT. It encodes CASMEGVNSPLHF.

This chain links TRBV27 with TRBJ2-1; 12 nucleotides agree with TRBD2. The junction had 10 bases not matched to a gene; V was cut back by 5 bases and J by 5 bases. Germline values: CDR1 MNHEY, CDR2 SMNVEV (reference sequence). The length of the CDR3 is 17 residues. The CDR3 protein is CASSPTLAGGLDNEQFF. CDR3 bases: TGTGCCAGCAGTCCCACCCTAGCGGGAGGGTTGGACAATGAGCAGTTCTTC.

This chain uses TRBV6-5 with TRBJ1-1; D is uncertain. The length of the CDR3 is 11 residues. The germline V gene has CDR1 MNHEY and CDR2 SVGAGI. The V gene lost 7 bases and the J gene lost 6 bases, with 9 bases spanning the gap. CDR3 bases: TGTGCCAGCAATCTACGGGCTGAAGCTTTCTTT. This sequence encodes CASNLRAEAFF.

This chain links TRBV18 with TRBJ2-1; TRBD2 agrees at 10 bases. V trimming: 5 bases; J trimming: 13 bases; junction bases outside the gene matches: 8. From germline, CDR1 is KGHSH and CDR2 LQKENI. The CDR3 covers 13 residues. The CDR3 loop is CASSTQTSGLQFF. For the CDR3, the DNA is TGTGCCAGCTCAACGCAGACTAGCGGGTTACAGTTCTTC. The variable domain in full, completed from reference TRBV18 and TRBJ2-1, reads NAGVMQNPRHLVRRRGQEARLRCSPMKGHSHVYWYRQLPEEGLKFMVYLQKENIIDESGMPKERFSAEFPKEGPSILRIQQVVRGDSAAYFCASSTQTSGLQFFGPGTRLTVL.

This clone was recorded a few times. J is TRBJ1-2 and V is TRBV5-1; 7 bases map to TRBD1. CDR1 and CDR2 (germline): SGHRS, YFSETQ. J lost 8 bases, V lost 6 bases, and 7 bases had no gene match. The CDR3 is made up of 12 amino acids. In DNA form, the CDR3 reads TGCGCCAGCAACCTTGGACAGGAGGGCTACACCTTC. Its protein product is CASNLGQEGYTF.

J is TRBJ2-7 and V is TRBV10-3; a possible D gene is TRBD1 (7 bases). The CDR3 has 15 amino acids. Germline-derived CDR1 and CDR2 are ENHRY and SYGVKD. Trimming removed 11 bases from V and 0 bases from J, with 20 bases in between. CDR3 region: CASTEGAATSYEQYF. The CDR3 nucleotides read TGTGCCTCGACGGAGGGGGCGGCAACCTCCTACGAGCAGTACTTC.

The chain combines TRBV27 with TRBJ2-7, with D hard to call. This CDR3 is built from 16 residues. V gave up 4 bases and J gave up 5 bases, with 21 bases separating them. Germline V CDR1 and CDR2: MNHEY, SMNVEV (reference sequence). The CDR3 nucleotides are TGTGCCAGCAGTTACGGGTCGACTCCCGTGGTGGACGAGCAGTACTTC. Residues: CASSYGSTPVVDEQYF.

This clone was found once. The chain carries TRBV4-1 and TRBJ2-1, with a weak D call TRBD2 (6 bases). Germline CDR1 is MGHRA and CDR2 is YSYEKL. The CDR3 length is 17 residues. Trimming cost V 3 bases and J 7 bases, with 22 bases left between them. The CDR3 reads CASSQAFGGSGVNEQFF. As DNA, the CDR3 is TGCGCCAGCAGCCAGGCCTTTGGGGGGAGTGGAGTAAATGAGCAGTTCTTC.

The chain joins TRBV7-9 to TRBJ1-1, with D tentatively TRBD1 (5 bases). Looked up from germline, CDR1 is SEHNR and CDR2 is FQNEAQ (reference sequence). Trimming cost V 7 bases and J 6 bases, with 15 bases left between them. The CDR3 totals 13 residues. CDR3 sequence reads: CASTWGEQSEAFF. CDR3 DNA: TGTGCCAGCACCTGGGGGGAACAGTCTGAAGCTTTCTTT.

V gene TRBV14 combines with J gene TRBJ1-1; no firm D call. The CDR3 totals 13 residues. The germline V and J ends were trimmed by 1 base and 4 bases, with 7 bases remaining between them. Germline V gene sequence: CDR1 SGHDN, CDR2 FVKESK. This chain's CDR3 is CASSQVAVTEAFF. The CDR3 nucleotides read TGTGCCAGCAGCCAAGTAGCGGTCACTGAAGCTTTCTTT.

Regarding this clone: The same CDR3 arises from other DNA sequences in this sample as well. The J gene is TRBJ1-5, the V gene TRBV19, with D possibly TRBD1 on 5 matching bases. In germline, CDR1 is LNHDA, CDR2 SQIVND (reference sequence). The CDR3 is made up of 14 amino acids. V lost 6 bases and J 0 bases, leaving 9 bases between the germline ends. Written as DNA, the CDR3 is TGTGCCAGTAGCCAAGGGGTTAGCAATCAGCCCCAGCATTTT. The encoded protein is CASSQGVSNQPQHF.

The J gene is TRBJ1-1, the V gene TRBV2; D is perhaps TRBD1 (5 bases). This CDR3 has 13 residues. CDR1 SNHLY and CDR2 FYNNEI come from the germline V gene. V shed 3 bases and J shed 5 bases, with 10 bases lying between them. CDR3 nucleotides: TGTGCCAGCAGTGATGGCCCAGGGACTGAAGCTTTCTTT. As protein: CASSDGPGTEAFF.

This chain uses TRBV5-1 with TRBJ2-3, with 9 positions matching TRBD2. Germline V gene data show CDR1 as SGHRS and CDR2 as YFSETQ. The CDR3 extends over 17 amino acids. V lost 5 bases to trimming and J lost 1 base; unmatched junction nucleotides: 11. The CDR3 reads CASRYRESSGGTDTQYF. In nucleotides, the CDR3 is TGCGCCAGCAGATATCGAGAGTCTAGCGGGGGCACAGATACGCAGTATTTT.